Listed below are T cell receptor beta chains from one sample, sequenced in a study of PD-L1 blockade in urothelial cancer. Sequencing used immunoSEQ multiplex PCR; TCRdb keeps in-frame clones, though not all of them. The sample contains more than 90,000 clones, around 87% of which appear only once. This specimen was PBMCs, taken around atezolizumab (anti-PD-L1) treatment. The source of these receptors is a man aged 55 to 70 with urothelial cancer. Both conserved end residues are part of each CDR3. The D gene is left open where the match is weak. Clone size is stated in some rows and not others, as once, few, many or a class when expanded.

v_call: TRBV6-6
d_call: NA
clone_size: few
j_call: TRBJ2-7
cdr3_nt: TGTGCCAGCAGTTACATCCAGGGTGGCCACGAGCAGTACTTC
cdr3_aa: CASSYIQGGHEQYF

v_call: TRBV6-1
d_call: NA
clone_size: NA
j_call: TRBJ2-3
cdr3_nt: TGTGCCAGCAGTGCCCTGGGCAGTAGCACAGATACGCAGTATTTT
cdr3_aa: CASSALGSSTDTQYF

v_call: TRBV14
d_call: TRBD2
clone_size: NA
j_call: TRBJ2-1
cdr3_nt: TGTGCCAGCAGCGTAACTAGCGGGAGTAGCAATGAGCAGTTCTTC
cdr3_aa: CASSVTSGSSNEQFF

v_call: TRBV28
d_call: NA
clone_size: NA
j_call: TRBJ1-1
cdr3_nt: TGTGCCAGCAGTTTGGTGGACAGAACTGAAGCTTTCTTT
cdr3_aa: CASSLVDRTEAFF

v_call: TRBV5-6
d_call: TRBD2
clone_size: many
j_call: TRBJ2-7
cdr3_nt: TGTGCCAGCGGGAGGGAGAGTCGGGAGCAGTACTTC
cdr3_aa: CASGRESREQYF

v_call: TRBV19
d_call: TRBD2
clone_size: NA
j_call: TRBJ2-7
cdr3_nt: TGTGCCAGTAGGACCGCTAGCGGGACTTACGAGCAGTACTTC
cdr3_aa: CASRTASGTYEQYF

v_call: TRBV5-6
d_call: NA
clone_size: NA
j_call: TRBJ2-3
cdr3_nt: TGTGCCAGCAGCTTCCGACTAGGTACAGATACGCAGTATTTT
cdr3_aa: CASSFRLGTDTQYF

v_call: TRBV5-1
d_call: TRBD1
clone_size: NA
j_call: TRBJ2-1
cdr3_nt: TGCGCCAGCAGATACGCCGGGACAGGGGACTACAATGAGCAGTTCTTC
cdr3_aa: CASRYAGTGDYNEQFF

v_call: TRBV6-6
d_call: TRBD1
clone_size: NA
j_call: TRBJ1-2
cdr3_nt: TGTGCCAGCAGTATGGGACAGGGCTATGGCTACACCTTC
cdr3_aa: CASSMGQGYGYTF

v_call: TRBV7-2
d_call: NA
clone_size: NA
j_call: TRBJ1-2
cdr3_nt: TGTGCCAGCAGCCGGGGGGGATCCCCTTATGGCTACACCTTC
cdr3_aa: CASSRGGSPYGYTF

v_call: TRBV5-1
d_call: TRBD1
clone_size: once
j_call: TRBJ1-1
cdr3_nt: TGCGCCAGCAGCTTGGCTGTGACAGGGGACACTGAAGCTTTCTTT
cdr3_aa: CASSLAVTGDTEAFF

v_call: TRBV11-2
d_call: TRBD2
clone_size: NA
j_call: TRBJ2-1
cdr3_nt: TGTGCCAGCAGCTTCAGAAGTAGCGGGAACTCCTACAATGAGCAGTTCTTC
cdr3_aa: CASSFRSSGNSYNEQFF

v_call: TRBV6-1
d_call: NA
clone_size: NA
j_call: TRBJ1-2
cdr3_nt: TGTGCCAGCAGCTCGGCAAATACAGGGAACTATGGCTACACCTTC
cdr3_aa: CASSSANTGNYGYTF

v_call: TRBV29-1
d_call: TRBD2
clone_size: NA
j_call: TRBJ2-2
cdr3_nt: TGCAGCGTTGTAGCGGGAGGTGCCGGGGAGCTGTTTTTT
cdr3_aa: CSVVAGGAGELFF

v_call: TRBV18
d_call: NA
clone_size: NA
j_call: TRBJ1-2
cdr3_nt: TGTGCCAGCTCACCACCGGGCCCCCTCTATGGCTACACCTTC
cdr3_aa: CASSPPGPLYGYTF

v_call: TRBV4-3
d_call: NA
clone_size: NA
j_call: TRBJ2-7
cdr3_nt: TGCGCCAGCAGCCAAGGGGTCGTGGACAGAGCCAAGTACTTC
cdr3_aa: CASSQGVVDRAKYF

v_call: TRBV7-9
d_call: NA
clone_size: NA
j_call: TRBJ2-2
cdr3_nt: TGTGCCAGCAGTAGAGGGACCGGGGAGCTGTTTTTT
cdr3_aa: CASSRGTGELFF

v_call: TRBV19
d_call: TRBD1
clone_size: once
j_call: TRBJ1-1
cdr3_nt: TGTGCCAGTACCACAGGGGAGTGGAACACTGAAGCTTTCTTT
cdr3_aa: CASTTGEWNTEAFF

v_call: TRBV28
d_call: TRBD2
clone_size: NA
j_call: TRBJ2-7
cdr3_nt: TGTGCCAGCAGCCCGAAGGGCGGGAGGGCATACGAGCAGTACTTC
cdr3_aa: CASSPKGGRAYEQYF

v_call: TRBV9
d_call: NA
clone_size: NA
j_call: TRBJ1-2
cdr3_nt: TGTGCCAGCAGCGTACGATGGGGGGACTATGGCTACACCTTC
cdr3_aa: CASSVRWGDYGYTF

v_call: TRBV5-6
d_call: NA
clone_size: NA
j_call: TRBJ2-7
cdr3_nt: TGTGCCAGCACCTCCACGGGATACTACGAGCAGTACTTC
cdr3_aa: CASTSTGYYEQYF

v_call: TRBV27
d_call: TRBD2
clone_size: NA
j_call: TRBJ2-7
cdr3_nt: TGTGCCAGCAGTTTATCGGCGGGAGCCGACTACGAGCAGTACTTC
cdr3_aa: CASSLSAGADYEQYF

v_call: TRBV7-3
d_call: NA
clone_size: NA
j_call: TRBJ2-2
cdr3_nt: TGTGCCAGCAGCTCCAGGCCCCTAGGGGCCGGGGAGCTGTTTTTT
cdr3_aa: CASSSRPLGAGELFF

v_call: TRBV7-3
d_call: NA
clone_size: NA
j_call: TRBJ2-2
cdr3_nt: TGTGCCAGCAGCTCGTCCACCGGGGAGCTGTTTTTT
cdr3_aa: CASSSSTGELFF

v_call: TRBV19
d_call: NA
clone_size: NA
j_call: TRBJ2-3
cdr3_nt: TGTGCCAGTAGTATCCTTTCTACTAGCACAGATACGCAGTATTTT
cdr3_aa: CASSILSTSTDTQYF

v_call: TRBV7-6
d_call: TRBD2
clone_size: NA
j_call: TRBJ2-1
cdr3_nt: TGTGCCAGCAGCTTAGTCGCGACTAGCGGGAACTACAATGAGCAGTTCTTC
cdr3_aa: CASSLVATSGNYNEQFF

v_call: TRBV7-7
d_call: TRBD2
clone_size: NA
j_call: TRBJ2-3
cdr3_nt: TGTGCTAGCAGCCCCCTAGCGGGAGAGACAGATACGCAGTATTTT
cdr3_aa: CASSPLAGETDTQYF

v_call: TRBV11-3
d_call: TRBD1
clone_size: NA
j_call: TRBJ2-3
cdr3_nt: TGTGCCAGCAGCTTAGATGGACAGGAGGCCACAGATACGCAGTATTTT
cdr3_aa: CASSLDGQEATDTQYF

v_call: TRBV2
d_call: NA
clone_size: NA
j_call: TRBJ1-6
cdr3_nt: TGTGCCAGCGGCCAGGGCCGGGATTCACCCCTCCACTTT
cdr3_aa: CASGQGRDSPLHF

v_call: TRBV7-6
d_call: TRBD2
clone_size: NA
j_call: TRBJ2-1
cdr3_nt: TGTGCCAGCAGCTTAGGGTCCCCAGCGGGGGGGGCCGCTGAGCAGTTCTTC
cdr3_aa: CASSLGSPAGGAAEQFF

v_call: TRBV6-6
d_call: TRBD1
clone_size: once
j_call: TRBJ2-7
cdr3_nt: TGTGCCAGCACCCAACCGGGACAGGGCTACGAGCAGTACTTC
cdr3_aa: CASTQPGQGYEQYF

v_call: TRBV19
d_call: NA
clone_size: NA
j_call: TRBJ1-6
cdr3_nt: TGTGCCAGTGTCGGGAGCTCCTATAATTCACCCCTCCACTTT
cdr3_aa: CASVGSSYNSPLHF

v_call: TRBV6-1
d_call: TRBD1
clone_size: NA
j_call: TRBJ2-7
cdr3_nt: TGTGCCAGCAGTGGGGGGACAGGCCACGAGCAGTACTTC
cdr3_aa: CASSGGTGHEQYF

v_call: TRBV5-1
d_call: TRBD1
clone_size: few
j_call: TRBJ1-1
cdr3_nt: TGCGCCAGCAGCCGCGCATCGACCGGGACAGGGGGCAGTTCGGACACTGAAGCTTTCTTT
cdr3_aa: CASSRASTGTGGSSDTEAFF

v_call: TRBV21-1
d_call: NA
clone_size: NA
j_call: TRBJ2-3
cdr3_nt: TGTGCCAGCAGCAAAGCGGATGCTAGAGACCCAGATACGCAGTATTTT
cdr3_aa: CASSKADARDPDTQYF

v_call: TRBV6-5
d_call: NA
clone_size: NA
j_call: TRBJ1-1
cdr3_nt: TGTGCCAGCAGCCAACAGGGCTACCCTGAAGCTTTCTTT
cdr3_aa: CASSQQGYPEAFF

v_call: TRBV6-1
d_call: NA
clone_size: NA
j_call: TRBJ1-3
cdr3_nt: TGTGCCAGCAGTGAATCCCCGGGGGTCGGAAACACCATATATTTT
cdr3_aa: CASSESPGVGNTIYF

v_call: TRBV5-4
d_call: TRBD2
clone_size: NA
j_call: TRBJ2-1
cdr3_nt: TGTGCCAGCAGCTTAACTAGCGGGGGGAGCAATGAGCAGTTCTTC
cdr3_aa: CASSLTSGGSNEQFF

v_call: TRBV9
d_call: NA
clone_size: NA
j_call: TRBJ1-4
cdr3_nt: TGTGCCAGCAGCCCACGGACCCCGGGGGAAAAACTGTTTTTT
cdr3_aa: CASSPRTPGEKLFF

v_call: TRBV29-1
d_call: TRBD2
clone_size: once
j_call: TRBJ2-7
cdr3_nt: TGCAGCGTTTCCCCCCTGGGGGGGGGCTACGAGCAGTACTTC
cdr3_aa: CSVSPLGGGYEQYF